This TCR beta chain was found in a study of OX40 agonist ivuxolimab in advanced cancers. Study summary: Every patient in dose escalation had hepatocellular carcinoma, melanoma, renal cell or head and neck cancer.

With V trimmed by 2 bases and J by 10 bases, 9 bases remained unmatched. Germline V gives CDR1 MNHEY, CDR2 SMNVEV (reference sequence). CDR3 length: 16 residues. TCRdb's copy holds only in-frame clones and misses some; the assay was immunoSEQ multiplex PCR. Seen here are tens of thousands of clones, almost 85% observed once, and the top ten hold 20% to 25%. The J gene is TRBJ1-6, the V gene TRBV27, with TRBD1 matching 9 bases. The specimen was CD4+ or CD8+ T cells sorted from blood, collected in a trial of the OX40 agonist ivuxolimab. This TCR derives from an adult with an advanced solid tumor such as melanoma, head and neck, liver or kidney cancer. CDR3 residues: CASSLPPGQGRSPLHF. The CDR3 DNA follows: TGTGCCAGCAGTTTACCCCCCGGACAGGGGAGGTCACCCCTCCACTTT.